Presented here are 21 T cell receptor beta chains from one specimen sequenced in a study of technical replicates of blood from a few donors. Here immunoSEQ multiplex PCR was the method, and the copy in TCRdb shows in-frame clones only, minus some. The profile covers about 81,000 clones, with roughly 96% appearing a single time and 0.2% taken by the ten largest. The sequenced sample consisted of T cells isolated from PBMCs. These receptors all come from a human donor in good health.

The CDR3 nucleotides are TGCAGCGTGGGGACAGGGGGCAGATACACTGAAGCTTTCTTT. It codes for CSVGTGGRYTEAFF. The rearrangement uses TRBV29-1 and TRBJ1-1; 12 nucleotides align to TRBD1. There are 14 residues in the CDR3. V was clipped by 6 bases and J by 3 bases; unmatched bases: 5. Germline CDR1 is SQVTM and CDR2 is ANQGSEA. The complete variable domain, with remaining parts taken from reference TRBV29-1 and TRBJ1-1, reads SAVISQKPSRDICQRGTSLTIQCQVDSQVTMMFWYRQQPGQSLTLIATANQGSEATYESGFVIDKFPISRPNLTFSTLTVSNMSPEDSSIYLCSVGTGGRYTEAFFGQGTRLTVV.

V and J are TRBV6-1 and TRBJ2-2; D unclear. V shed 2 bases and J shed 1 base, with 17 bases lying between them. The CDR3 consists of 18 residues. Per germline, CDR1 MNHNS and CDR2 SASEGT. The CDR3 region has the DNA TGTGCCAGCAGTGAACTACGTAATATTCATCAGAACACCGGGGAGCTGTTTTTT. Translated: CASSELRNIHQNTGELFF.

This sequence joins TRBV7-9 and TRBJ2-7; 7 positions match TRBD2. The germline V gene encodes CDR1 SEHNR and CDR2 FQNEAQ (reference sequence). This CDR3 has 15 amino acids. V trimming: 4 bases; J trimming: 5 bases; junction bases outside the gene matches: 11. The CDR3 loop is CASSSALTSLNEQYF. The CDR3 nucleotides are TGTGCCAGCAGCTCCGCCTTGACTAGCCTGAACGAGCAGTACTTC.

The CDR3 here is CASSRYGGSYNEQFF. The CDR3 nucleotides read TGTGCCAGCAGCCGCTACGGGGGCTCCTACAATGAGCAGTTCTTC. The rearrangement uses TRBV7-6 and TRBJ2-1, with D tentatively TRBD2 (6 bases). The CDR3 has 15 residues. Germline V gene lookup returns CDR1 SGHVS and CDR2 FNYEAQ. With 5 bases removed from V and 0 bases from J, the gap between germline ends came to 11 bases.

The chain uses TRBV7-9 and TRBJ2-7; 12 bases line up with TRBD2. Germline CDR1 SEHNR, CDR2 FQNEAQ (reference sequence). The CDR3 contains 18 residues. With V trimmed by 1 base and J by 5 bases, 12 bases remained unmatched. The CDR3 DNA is TGTGCCAGCAGCTTAGACCCTTCTCTAGCGGGGGGGCCCAACGAGCAGTACTTC. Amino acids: CASSLDPSLAGGPNEQYF.

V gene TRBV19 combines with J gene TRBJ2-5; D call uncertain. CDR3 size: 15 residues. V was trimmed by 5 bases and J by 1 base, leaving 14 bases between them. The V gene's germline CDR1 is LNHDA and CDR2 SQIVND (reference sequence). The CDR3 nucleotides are TGTGCCAGTAGTCTGCGTTTCGTGAGCCAAGAGACCCAGTACTTC. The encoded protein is CASSLRFVSQETQYF.

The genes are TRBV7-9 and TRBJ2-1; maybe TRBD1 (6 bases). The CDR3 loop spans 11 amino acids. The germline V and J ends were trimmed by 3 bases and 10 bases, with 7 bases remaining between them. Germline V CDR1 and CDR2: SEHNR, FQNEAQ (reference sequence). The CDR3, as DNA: TGTGCCAGCAGCTTCGGGACAGAGCAGTTCTTC. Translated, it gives CASSFGTEQFF.

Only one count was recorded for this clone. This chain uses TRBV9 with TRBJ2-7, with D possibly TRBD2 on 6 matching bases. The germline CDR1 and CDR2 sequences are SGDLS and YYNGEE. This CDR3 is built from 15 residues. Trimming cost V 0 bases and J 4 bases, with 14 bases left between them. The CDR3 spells CASSVDLGGAYEQYF. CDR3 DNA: TGTGCCAGCAGCGTAGATTTGGGGGGAGCGTACGAGCAGTACTTC.

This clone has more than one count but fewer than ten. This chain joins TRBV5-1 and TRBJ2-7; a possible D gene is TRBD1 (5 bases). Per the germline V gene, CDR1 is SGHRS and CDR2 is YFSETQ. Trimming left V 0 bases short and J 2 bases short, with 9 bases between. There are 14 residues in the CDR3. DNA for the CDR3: TGCGCCAGCAGCTTGGAACAGGAACCCTACGAGCAGTACTTC. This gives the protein CASSLEQEPYEQYF.

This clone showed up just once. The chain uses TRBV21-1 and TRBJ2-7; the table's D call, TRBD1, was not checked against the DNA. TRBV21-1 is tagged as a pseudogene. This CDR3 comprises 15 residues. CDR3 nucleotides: TGTGCCAGCAGCGCAGACACAGGGGGGCCCTACGAGCAGTACTTC. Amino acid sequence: CASSADTGGPYEQYF.

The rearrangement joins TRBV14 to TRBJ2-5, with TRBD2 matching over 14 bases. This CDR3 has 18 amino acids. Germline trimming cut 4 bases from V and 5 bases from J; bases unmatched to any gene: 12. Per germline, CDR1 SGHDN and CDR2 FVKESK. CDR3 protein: CASSPGLAGVILAETQYF. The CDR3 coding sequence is TGTGCCAGCAGCCCGGGACTAGCGGGAGTAATCTTGGCGGAGACCCAGTACTTC.

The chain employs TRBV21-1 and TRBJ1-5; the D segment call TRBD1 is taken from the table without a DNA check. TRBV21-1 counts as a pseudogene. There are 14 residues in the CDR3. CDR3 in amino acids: CASSRDRGNQPQHF. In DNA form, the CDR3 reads TGTGCCAGCAGCCGGGACAGGGGAAATCAGCCCCAGCATTTT.

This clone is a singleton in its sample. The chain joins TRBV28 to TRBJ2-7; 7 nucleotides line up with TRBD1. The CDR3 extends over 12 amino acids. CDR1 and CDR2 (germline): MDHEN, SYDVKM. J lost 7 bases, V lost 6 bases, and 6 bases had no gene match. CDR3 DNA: TGTGCCAGCAGCTTGGACAGGCTTGAGCAGTACTTC. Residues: CASSLDRLEQYF.

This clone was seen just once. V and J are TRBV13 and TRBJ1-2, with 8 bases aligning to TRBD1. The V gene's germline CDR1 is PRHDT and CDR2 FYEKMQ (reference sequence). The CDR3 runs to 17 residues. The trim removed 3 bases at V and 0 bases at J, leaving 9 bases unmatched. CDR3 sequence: CASSFRQGRGANYGYTF. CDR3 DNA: TGTGCCAGCAGCTTCCGACAGGGGCGGGGAGCTAACTATGGCTACACCTTC.

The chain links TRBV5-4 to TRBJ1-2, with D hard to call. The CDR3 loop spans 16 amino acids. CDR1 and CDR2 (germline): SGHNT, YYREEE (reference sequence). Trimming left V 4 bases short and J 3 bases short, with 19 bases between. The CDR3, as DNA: TGTGCCAGCAGCGCATTGGCCCGGCGCGGGGACTATGGCTACACCTTC. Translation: CASSALARRGDYGYTF. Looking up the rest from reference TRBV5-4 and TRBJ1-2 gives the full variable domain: ETGVTQSPTHLIKTRGQQVTLRCSSQSGHNTVSWYQQALGQGPQFIFQYYREEENGRGNFPPRFSGLQFPNYSSELNVNALELDDSALYLCASSALARRGDYGYTFGSGTRLTVV.

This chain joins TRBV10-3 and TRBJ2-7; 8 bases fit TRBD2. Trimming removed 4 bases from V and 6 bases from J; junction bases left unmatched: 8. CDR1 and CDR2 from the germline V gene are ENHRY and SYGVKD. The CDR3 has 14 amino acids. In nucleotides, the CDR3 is TGTGCCATCAGTGGACTCGGGACTAGTCGCGAGCAGTACTTC. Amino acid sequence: CAISGLGTSREQYF.

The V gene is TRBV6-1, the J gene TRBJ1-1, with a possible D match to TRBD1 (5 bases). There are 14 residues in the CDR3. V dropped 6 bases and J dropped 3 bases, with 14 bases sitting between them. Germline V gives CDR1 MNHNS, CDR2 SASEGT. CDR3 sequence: CASRAGYTDTEAFF. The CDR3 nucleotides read TGTGCCAGCAGGGCAGGGTATACGGACACTGAAGCTTTCTTT.

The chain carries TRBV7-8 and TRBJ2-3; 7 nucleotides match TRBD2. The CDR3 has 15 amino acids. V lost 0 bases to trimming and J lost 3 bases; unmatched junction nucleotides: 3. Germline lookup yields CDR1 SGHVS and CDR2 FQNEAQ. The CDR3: CASSLAAGVTDTQYF. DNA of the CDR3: TGTGCCAGCAGCTTAGCCGCGGGAGTTACAGATACGCAGTATTTT.

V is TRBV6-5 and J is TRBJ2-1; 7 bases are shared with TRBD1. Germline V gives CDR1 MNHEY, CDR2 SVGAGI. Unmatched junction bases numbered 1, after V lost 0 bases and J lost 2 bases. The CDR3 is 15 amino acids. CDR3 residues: CASSYSRGPYNEQFF. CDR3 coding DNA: TGTGCCAGCAGTTACTCGAGGGGGCCCTACAATGAGCAGTTCTTC.

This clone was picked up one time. The CDR3, as DNA: TGTGCCAGCAGTCAGGCCTTGGTGCCCCAGTACTTC. This translates into CASSQALVPQYF. The V gene is TRBV6-5, the J gene TRBJ2-5; no reliable D call. The V end was cut by 5 bases, the J end by 9 bases, with 13 bases between. This CDR3 has 12 residues. Per the germline V gene, CDR1 is MNHEY and CDR2 is SVGAGI.

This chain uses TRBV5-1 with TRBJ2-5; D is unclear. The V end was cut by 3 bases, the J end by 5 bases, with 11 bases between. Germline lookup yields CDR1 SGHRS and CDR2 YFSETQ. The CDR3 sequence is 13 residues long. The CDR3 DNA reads TGCGCCAGCAGCTCTGGCGGAAGGGAGACCCAGTACTTC. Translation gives CASSSGGRETQYF.